Listed here are 24 T cell receptor beta chains from one sample, sequenced in a study of blood T cell repertoires in COVID-19. The protocol was immunoSEQ multiplex PCR, while the TCRdb copy is restricted to in-frame clones and leaves out a portion. Of some 400,000 clones in the sample, around 87% were seen once. Material for sequencing was peripheral blood. The receptors shown here come from a woman aged 60-75 years with COVID-19, enrolled during active disease.

The rearrangement joins TRBV3-1 (or the pseudogene TRBV3-2) to TRBJ2-7, with 12 bases that match TRBD1. The CDR3 consists of 16 residues. J lost 4 bases, V lost 0 bases, and 4 bases had no gene match. Looked up from germline, CDR1 is LGHDT and CDR2 is YNNKEL (reference sequence). The CDR3 nucleotides read TGTGCCAGCAGCCAAGAGGGACAGGGGGCGCGGTACGAGCAGTACTTC. Encoded protein: CASSQEGQGARYEQYF.

The rearrangement uses TRBV2 and TRBJ1-1, with D unresolved. Germline assignment: CDR1 SNHLY and CDR2 FYNNEI. The CDR3 has 14 amino acids. V lost 5 bases, J lost 1 base, and 11 bases lay in between. This CDR3 is CASSFRMRNTEAFF. The CDR3 DNA sequence: TGTGCCAGCAGTTTCCGCATGAGGAACACTGAAGCTTTCTTT.

In DNA form, the CDR3 reads TGTGCCAGTAGTCTCCTCCCGGGCTACGAGCAGTACTTC. It specifies CASSLLPGYEQYF. V usage is TRBV19 and J usage is TRBJ2-7; D is unresolved. The length of the CDR3 is 13 residues. The V and J ends lost 5 bases and 3 bases respectively, with 11 bases between them. Germline V gene data show CDR1 as LNHDA and CDR2 as SQIVND (reference sequence).

The rearrangement joins TRBV28 to TRBJ2-1; the match to TRBD2 covers 13 bases. This CDR3 region has 20 residues. Trimming at V came to 3 bases and at J to 7 bases, leaving 18 bases not matched to a gene. Germline CDR1 and CDR2: MDHEN and SYDVKM. The chain's CDR3 is CASSFSWGLAGPKSGNEQFF. The CDR3, as DNA: TGTGCCAGCAGTTTCTCATGGGGACTAGCGGGGCCTAAGTCCGGTAATGAGCAGTTCTTC. Variable domain in full (rest from reference TRBV28 and TRBJ2-1): DVKVTQSSRYLVKRTGEKVFLECVQDMDHENMFWYRQDPGLGLRLIYFSYDVKMKEKGDIPEGYSVSREKKERFSLILESASTNQTSMYLCASSFSWGLAGPKSGNEQFFGPGTRLTVL.

J is TRBJ2-3 and V is TRBV3-1 (or the pseudogene TRBV3-2); TRBD1 matches at 9 bases. In germline, CDR1 is LGHDT, CDR2 YNNKEL (reference sequence). The trim removed 4 bases at V and 2 bases at J, leaving 1 base unmatched. The CDR3 is 14 residues long. The DNA of the CDR3 is TGTGCCAGCAGCCGGACAGGGGACACAGATACGCAGTATTTT. It translates to CASSRTGDTDTQYF.

This chain joins TRBV10-3 and TRBJ1-5; 9 nucleotides match TRBD1. V was clipped by 6 bases and J by 3 bases; unmatched bases: 3. CDR3 size: 14 residues. The V gene's germline CDR1 is ENHRY and CDR2 SYGVKD. The CDR3 spells CAISGQGNNQPQHF. The CDR3 DNA is TGTGCCATCAGCGGACAGGGGAACAATCAGCCCCAGCATTTT.

A remark on this clone: One junction end does not reproduce the germline sequence, and a read error may be involved. This CDR3 reads CSAAHRVPF. The CDR3 nucleotides read TGCAGTGCTGCCCACAGGGTCCCCTTC. The V and J genes are TRBV20-1 and TRBJ1-2, with a tentative D call TRBD1 (6 bases). The CDR3 spans 9 residues. The germline V gene has CDR1 DFQATT and CDR2 SNEGSKA (reference sequence).

V usage is TRBV7-9 and J usage is TRBJ2-5; the match to TRBD2 covers 8 bases. Germline CDR1 is SEHNR and CDR2 is FQNEAQ (reference sequence). This CDR3 spans 15 amino acids. V shed 3 bases and J 3 bases; nucleotides not matched to a gene: 6. The CDR3 DNA reads as TGTGCCAGCAGCTTCTTAGCGGGGTGGAAAGAGACCCAGTACTTC. Encoded protein: CASSFLAGWKETQYF. The variable domain in full, completed from reference TRBV7-9 and TRBJ2-5, reads DTGVSQNPRHKITKRGQNVTFRCDPISEHNRLYWYRQTLGQGPEFLTYFQNEAQLEKSRLLSDRFSAERPKGSFSTLEIQRTEQGDSAMYLCASSFLAGWKETQYFGPGTRLLVL.

The genes are TRBV18 and TRBJ2-2; TRBD1 matches at 7 bases. From germline, CDR1 is KGHSH and CDR2 LQKENI. With 3 bases clipped from V and 3 bases from J, the junction kept 16 bases outside the gene matches. CDR3 length equals 19 residues. The CDR3 sequence: CASSPRISSGGRDTGELFF. The CDR3 nucleotides are TGTGCCAGCTCACCCCGGATAAGCTCAGGGGGACGTGACACCGGGGAGCTGTTTTTT.

Note on this clone: Other nucleotide sequences from this sample produce the same CDR3. V gene TRBV5-4 combines with J gene TRBJ1-2, with no clear D. Between the trimmed V and J ends, which lost 0 bases and 1 base, there was a span of 4 bases. CDR3 length: 13 amino acids. From germline, CDR1 is SGHNT and CDR2 YYREEE (reference sequence). CDR3 coding DNA: TGTGCCAGCAGCTTGGACAGTAACTATGGCTACACCTTC. Translation: CASSLDSNYGYTF.

The chain uses TRBV6-5 and TRBJ1-3; D unresolved. CDR3 length equals 14 residues. Germline CDR1 MNHEY, CDR2 SVGAGI. V dropped 6 bases and J dropped 1 base, with 10 bases sitting between them. The CDR3 coding sequence is TGTGCCAGCAGCCGCCCGGGTTCTGGAAACACCATATATTTT. Protein product: CASSRPGSGNTIYF.

The chain is built from TRBV4-2 and TRBJ2-7; TRBD2 is a possible D gene (7 bases). Deletions cut 0 bases from V and 6 bases from J, with 15 bases between. Germline V gene lookup returns CDR1 LGHNA and CDR2 YNFKEQ. The CDR3 covers 15 residues. As DNA, the CDR3 is TGTGCCAGCAGCCAAGATAGGGGGGGCCAAGGCGAGCAGTACTTC. Its protein is CASSQDRGGQGEQYF.

The chain employs TRBV10-1 and TRBJ2-1; D is uncertain. CDR1 and CDR2 (germline): WNHNN, SYGVQD (reference sequence). Trimming shortened V by 4 bases and J by 4 bases, and 5 bases separated the two germline ends. The CDR3 totals 12 residues. The DNA of the CDR3 is TGCGCCAGCAGTGGGCCATACAATGAGCAGTTCTTC. Its protein is CASSGPYNEQFF.

This clone showed up just a few times. At the DNA level, this CDR3 is encoded by other sequences in the same sample as well. The V call is TRBV2, the J call TRBJ1-1; TRBD1 matches at 7 bases. V trimming: 6 bases; J trimming: 0 bases; junction bases outside the gene matches: 4. The CDR3 extends over 14 amino acids. Looked up from germline, CDR1 is SNHLY and CDR2 is FYNNEI. In DNA, the CDR3 is TGTGCCAGCAGCCCGACAGGGTTGAACACTGAAGCTTTCTTT. This gives the protein CASSPTGLNTEAFF. The entire variable domain, with the rest obtained from reference TRBV2 and TRBJ1-1, is as follows: EPEVTQTPSHQVTQMGQEVILRCVPISNHLYFYWYRQILGQKVEFLVSFYNNEISEKSEIFDDQFSVERPDGSNFTLKIRSTKLEDSAMYFCASSPTGLNTEAFFGQGTRLTVV.

The chain couples TRBV14 to TRBJ2-7, with TRBD2 matching 9 bases. J was trimmed by 7 bases and V by 6 bases; bases with no gene match: 10. Germline CDR1 and CDR2: SGHDN and FVKESK. CDR3 size: 14 residues. CDR3 DNA sequence: TGTGCCAGCAGAGCCTCTAGCGGGGCTCGGGAGCAGTACTTC. Amino acids: CASRASSGAREQYF.

This clone has just one count. This sequence joins TRBV5-1 and TRBJ1-2; a weak D match, TRBD1 (6 bases). The CDR3 totals 18 residues. The V gene's germline CDR1 is SGHRS and CDR2 YFSETQ. V was pared by 4 bases and J by 1 base, with 23 bases between. The CDR3 loop reads CASSPFPFDRRVNYGYTF. CDR3 sequence (DNA): TGCGCCAGCAGCCCCTTCCCATTCGACAGGCGAGTTAACTATGGCTACACCTTC. The complete variable domain, with remaining parts taken from reference TRBV5-1 and TRBJ1-2, reads KAGVTQTPRYLIKTRGQQVTLSCSPISGHRSVSWYQQTPGQGLQFLFEYFSETQRNKGNFPGRFSGRQFSNSRSEMNVSTLELGDSALYLCASSPFPFDRRVNYGYTFGSGTRLTVV.

The V call is TRBV3-1 (or the pseudogene TRBV3-2), the J call TRBJ1-1; D perhaps matches TRBD1 (5 bases). This CDR3 spans 16 amino acids. CDR1 LGHDT and CDR2 YNNKEL come from the germline V gene (reference sequence). V lost 1 base, J lost 7 bases, and 19 bases lay in between. The CDR3: CASSQGSRALGGEAFF. CDR3 nucleotide sequence: TGTGCCAGCAGCCAAGGGAGTAGAGCCCTCGGGGGTGAAGCTTTCTTT.

J is TRBJ1-6 and V is TRBV4-2, with 10 bases lining up with TRBD1. CDR1 and CDR2 (germline): LGHNA, YNFKEQ. The length of the CDR3 is 17 residues. The trim removed 2 bases at V and 10 bases at J, leaving 11 bases unmatched. This chain's CDR3 is CASSQTAGTGVRSPLHF. DNA for the CDR3: TGTGCCAGCAGCCAAACCGCCGGGACAGGGGTCCGGTCACCCCTCCACTTT.

This chain links TRBV10-3 with TRBJ1-1; TRBD1 matches 7 bases. The CDR3 consists of 15 residues. In germline, CDR1 is ENHRY, CDR2 SYGVKD. V shed 3 bases, J shed 1 base, and the junction held 5 bases outside the gene matches. The CDR3 region has the DNA TGTGCCATCAGTGATCCGGGACAGCCGAACACTGAAGCTTTCTTT. Amino acids: CAISDPGQPNTEAFF.

This chain links TRBV7-2 with TRBJ1-4; D gene uncertain. Per the germline V gene, CDR1 is SGHTA and CDR2 is FQGNSA. CDR3 size: 17 residues. V was shortened by 6 bases and J by 0 bases, with 17 bases between the two germline ends. CDR3 DNA sequence: TGTGCCAGCAGTTCGAACGGAATTCAGGCAACTAATGAAAAACTGTTTTTT. This gives the protein CASSSNGIQATNEKLFF.

This chain links TRBV10-1 with TRBJ2-1; 8 bases fit TRBD1. The CDR3 covers 15 residues. V was pared by 7 bases and J by 6 bases, with 11 bases of the junction left unmatched. The germline V gene encodes CDR1 WNHNN and CDR2 SYGVQD (reference sequence). The CDR3 DNA sequence: TGCGCCAGCACCCCGACAGGGGTGGGGGTCAATGAGCAGTTCTTC. Translation gives CASTPTGVGVNEQFF.

The chain carries TRBV5-4 and TRBJ2-7; D remains unclear. Germline assignment: CDR1 SGHNT and CDR2 YYREEE (reference sequence). The CDR3 sequence is 13 residues long. Trimming removed 5 bases from V and 2 bases from J, with 11 bases in between. The CDR3 DNA is TGTGCCAGCAGAACGACTCCTACCTACGAGCAGTACTTC. This encodes CASRTTPTYEQYF.

The chain has TRBV28 and TRBJ1-5; unclear D gene. The V gene's germline CDR1 is MDHEN and CDR2 SYDVKM. Deletions cut 7 bases from V and 3 bases from J, with 7 bases between. The CDR3 spans 12 residues. The CDR3 loop reads CASTDYNQPQHF. CDR3 DNA sequence: TGTGCCAGCACCGACTACAATCAGCCCCAGCATTTT.

The chain carries TRBV2 and TRBJ1-4, with unresolved D. Germline CDR1 is SNHLY and CDR2 is FYNNEI. This CDR3 spans 11 amino acids. Trimming removed 3 bases from V and 8 bases from J, with 4 bases in between. The CDR3 DNA follows: TGTGCCAGCAGTGATCTAGAAAAACTGTTTTTT. As protein: CASSDLEKLFF.